This is a list of T cell receptor beta chains from one sample in a study of molecular identifiers for immune sequencing clone quantification. A single record per CDR3 protein comes from TCRdb applying MiXCR to the PCR reads. The sample has tens of thousands of distinct CDR3 sequences, around a sixth seen once. Sequencing used naive CD8+ T cells from blood, with Jurkat cell RNA spiked in. The receptors stem from a human donor in good health. Some libraries in this study had Jurkat cell RNA spiked in. Each CDR3 is given with its conserved first and last residue. D genes are given only for firm matches. Clone size is given for some rows only: seen once, a few or many times, or a class if the clone is expanded.

TRBV19	TRBJ1-1	TRBD1	many	TGTGCCAGTAGTATAATGGGGACAGCCACTGAAGCTTTCTTT	CASSIMGTATEAFF
TRBV7-2	TRBJ2-3	NA	many	TGTGCCAGCTGGCTATCCATGGGGACAGATACGCAGTATTTT	CASWLSMGTDTQYF
TRBV5-1	TRBJ2-7	NA	many	TGCGCCAGCCAGGGGCAAAACGAGCAGTACTTC	CASQGQNEQYF
TRBV29-1	TRBJ2-5	TRBD2	many	TGCAGCGTTGAAGTTTCGGTTCTAGCGGGAGGCGAGACCCAGTACTTC	CSVEVSVLAGGETQYF
TRBV7-9	TRBJ2-7	NA	many	TGTGCCAGCAGCTTAGAGGTGACGAAGTACTTC	CASSLEVTKYF
TRBV6-2/TRBV6-3	TRBJ1-1	NA	many	TGTGCCAGCAGTTATGGGGCGTACACTGAAGCTTTCTTT	CASSYGAYTEAFF
TRBV12-3/TRBV12-4	TRBJ2-3	TRBD2	many	TGTGCCAGCAATTCCGGGACTAGCGGGAGCTGGGATACGCAGTATTTT	CASNSGTSGSWDTQYF
TRBV12-3/TRBV12-4	TRBJ1-2	TRBD1	many	TGTGCCAGCAGTTTACAGGGGGCGCTTGGCTACACCTTC	CASSLQGALGYTF
TRBV5-8	TRBJ2-1	NA	many	TGTGCCAGCAGCTGGGCGGGCTCCTACAATGAGCAGTTCTTC	CASSWAGSYNEQFF
TRBV20-1	TRBJ2-2	NA	many	TGCAGTGCTAGTCCGAGTCACCCAACTCTTACCGGGGAGCTGTTTTTT	CSASPSHPTLTGELFF
TRBV6-6	TRBJ2-5	TRBD2	many	TGTGCCAGCAGTTACACAACTAGCGGACAAGAGACCCAGTACTTC	CASSYTTSGQETQYF
TRBV18	TRBJ2-4	TRBD1	many	TGTGCCAGCTCTCGCACGGGACAGGAAGCCAAAAACATTCAGTACTTC	CASSRTGQEAKNIQYF
TRBV9	TRBJ1-4	TRBD1	NA	TGTGCCAGCAGCACACGGGACAGAAATGAAAAACTGTTTTTT	CASSTRDRNEKLFF
TRBV28	TRBJ2-3	NA	many	TGTGCCAGCAGCCTACAACTGAAATCTAGCACAGATACGCAGTATTTT	CASSLQLKSSTDTQYF
TRBV20-1	TRBJ2-7	TRBD2	many	TGCAGTGCTATTAGCGGGAGGGCCTACGAGCAGTACTTC	CSAISGRAYEQYF
TRBV13	TRBJ1-1	TRBD1	many	TGTGCCAGCTTGGGACAGGGTGGATACACTGAAGCTTTCTTT	CASLGQGGYTEAFF
TRBV28	TRBJ2-7	TRBD2	few	TGTGCCAGCAGTTTAGGACTAGCGGAGCACTACGAGCAGTACTTC	CASSLGLAEHYEQYF
TRBV12-3/TRBV12-4	TRBJ2-2	NA	medium-sized	TGTGCCAGCAGTTTTGGCGGAATCACCGGGGAGCTGTTTTTT	CASSFGGITGELFF
TRBV12-3/TRBV12-4	TRBJ2-1	NA	NA	TGTGCCAGCAGTTCCAGCGGAGATCCCTCCTACAATGAGCAGTTCTTC	CASSSSGDPSYNEQFF
TRBV28	TRBJ2-7	NA	many	TGTGCCGGGGGCGGACGGGAGGCCTACGAGCAGTACTTC	CAGGGREAYEQYF
TRBV28	TRBJ2-5	NA	few	TGTGCCAGCAGCCTTGTTTGGCCCCAGTACTTC	CASSLVWPQYF
TRBV4-3	TRBJ2-2	TRBD1	NA	TGCGCCAGCAGCCTCGGGACAGGGAACACCGGGGAGCTGTTTTTT	CASSLGTGNTGELFF
TRBV4-3	TRBJ2-1	TRBD2	NA	TGCGCCAGCAGCCAAGACGGGACTAGCGGGTACGCTGAGCAGTTCTTC	CASSQDGTSGYAEQFF
TRBV6-2/TRBV6-3	TRBJ2-1	NA	many	TGTGCCAGCAGAGTAGAGCGGGCAAGCTCCTACAATGAGCAGTTCTTC	CASRVERASSYNEQFF
TRBV3-1	TRBJ2-2	TRBD2	NA	TGTGCCAGCAGCCAAGTCGGTAGCGGGAGGAAAAACACCGGGGAGCTGTTTTTT	CASSQVGSGRKNTGELFF
TRBV7-6	TRBJ2-1	NA	few	TGTGCCAGCAGCCAGACTAGGTCCAATGAGCAGTTCTTC	CASSQTRSNEQFF
TRBV28	TRBJ2-7	TRBD2	many	TGTGCCAGCAGTTCGCCCGGAATACTAGCGGGAGAGGGCGAGCAGTACTTC	CASSSPGILAGEGEQYF
TRBV24-1	TRBJ2-3	NA	many	TGTGCCACCACCGGGCCCACAGATACGCAGTATTTT	CATTGPTDTQYF
TRBV7-2	TRBJ2-7	NA	many	TGTGCCAGCAGGTGGCGGGACGTAGTCAACGAGCAGTACTTC	CASRWRDVVNEQYF
TRBV20-1	TRBJ2-2	NA	few	TGCAGTGCTAGAGATCCTAGCGTGAACACCGGGGAGCTGTTTTTT	CSARDPSVNTGELFF
TRBV12-3/TRBV12-4	TRBJ2-3	NA	NA	TGTGCCAGCGGGCCGGAAGATACGCAGTATTTT	CASGPEDTQYF
TRBV11-2	TRBJ2-7	NA	many	TGTGCCAGCAGCAGCTCCCCCCACTCTAGCGATCTATCCTACGAGCAGTACTTC	CASSSSPHSSDLSYEQYF
TRBV6-2/TRBV6-3	TRBJ1-1	NA	NA	TGTGCCAGCGGACGGTTGAACACTGAAGCTTTCTTT	CASGRLNTEAFF
TRBV13	TRBJ2-3	TRBD1	many	TGTGCCAGCAGCTCACTAAGTTCGGACAGGAAGAACCGGGGTACGCAGTATTTT	CASSSLSSDRKNRGTQYF
TRBV20-1	TRBJ1-6	NA	few	TGCAGTGCTAGAGACCTAACCGGCCTGTATTCACCCCTCCACTTT	CSARDLTGLYSPLHF
TRBV29-1	TRBJ2-1	NA	once	TGCAGTGTCCAAGGGGGTATAGGACCCAATGAGCAGTTCTTC	CSVQGGIGPNEQFF
TRBV4-1	TRBJ1-3	NA	NA	TGCGCCAGCAGCCAAGGAGTCGGGTTGGCAGCAACTGGAAACACCATATATTTT	CASSQGVGLAATGNTIYF
TRBV28	TRBJ2-7	NA	many	TGTGCCAGCAGTTTCCCGACGGCCTATTATTCCTACGAGCAGTACTTC	CASSFPTAYYSYEQYF
TRBV4-3	TRBJ1-2	NA	many	TGCGCCAGCAGCCAAGAGGTGGGAAACTATGGCTACACCTTC	CASSQEVGNYGYTF
TRBV28	TRBJ1-2	TRBD1	many	TGTGCCAGCAGCCTAGGACAGGCCGGCTACACCTTC	CASSLGQAGYTF
TRBV5-1	TRBJ2-7	TRBD1	many	TGCGCCAGCAGCTTGGGGGGACAGGGTTACGAGCAGTACTTC	CASSLGGQGYEQYF
TRBV11-2	TRBJ2-7	NA	many	TGTGCCAGCAGCTTTGGGGGCCCGAGTGGGTACGAGCAGTACTTC	CASSFGGPSGYEQYF
TRBV7-9	TRBJ2-1	NA	many	TGTGCCAGCAGCTCCCCTAAGGTCGGGTTTGGGAATGAGCAGTTCTTC	CASSSPKVGFGNEQFF
TRBV11-2	TRBJ2-1	NA	many	TGTGCCAGCAGCCCCAACTGGGCTTTGCAGTTCTTC	CASSPNWALQFF
TRBV6-5	TRBJ2-2	NA	many	TGTGCCAGCAGTTACTTACGTGGCAGGGGCACCGGGGAGCTGTTTTTT	CASSYLRGRGTGELFF
TRBV3-1	TRBJ2-5	NA	NA	TGTGCCAGCAGCCAAGTGCCAGGGGGGGGGGAGACCCAGTACTTC	CASSQVPGGGETQYF
TRBV27	TRBJ2-3	NA	few	TGTGCCAGCACCCCCGGGATTTCCACAGATACGCAGTATTTT	CASTPGISTDTQYF
TRBV29-1	TRBJ2-5	NA	once	TGCAGCGCAACAACCTTTGAGACAACCAGAGAGACCCAGTACTTC	CSATTFETTRETQYF
TRBV20-1	TRBJ2-7	NA	once	TGCAGTGCCCTTTTCGCGGGGAGCCCCTCCTACGAGCAGTACTTC	CSALFAGSPSYEQYF
TRBV2	TRBJ2-3	NA	NA	TGTGCCAGCGGAGCTAGCGCAACAGATACGCAGTATTTT	CASGASATDTQYF
TRBV29-1	TRBJ2-2	TRBD2	many	TGCAGCGTGGCCGGGACTAGCGGGAGTCGAACCGGGGAGCTGTTTTTT	CSVAGTSGSRTGELFF
TRBV7-2	TRBJ2-7	TRBD2	NA	TGTGCCAGCAGCTTATCCGGGACTACGTACGAGCAGTACTTC	CASSLSGTTYEQYF
TRBV7-9	TRBJ2-1	TRBD2	few	TGTGCCACCGTTAGCGGGAGATGGGATGAGCAGTTCTTC	CATVSGRWDEQFF
TRBV20-1	TRBJ2-3	NA	few	TGCAGTGCTAGTAGCCCAGCGGTCACAGATACGCAGTATTTT	CSASSPAVTDTQYF